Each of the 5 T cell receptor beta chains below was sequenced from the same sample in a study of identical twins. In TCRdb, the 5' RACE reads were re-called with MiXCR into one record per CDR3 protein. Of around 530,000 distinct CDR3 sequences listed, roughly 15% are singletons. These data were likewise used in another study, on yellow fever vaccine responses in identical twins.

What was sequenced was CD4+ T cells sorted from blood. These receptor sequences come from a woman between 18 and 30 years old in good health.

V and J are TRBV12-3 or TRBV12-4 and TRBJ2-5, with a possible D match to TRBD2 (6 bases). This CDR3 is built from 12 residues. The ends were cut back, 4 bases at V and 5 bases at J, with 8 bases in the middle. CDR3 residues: CASSWRGETQYF. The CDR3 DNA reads TGTGCCAGCAGTTGGAGGGGTGAGACCCAGTACTTC.

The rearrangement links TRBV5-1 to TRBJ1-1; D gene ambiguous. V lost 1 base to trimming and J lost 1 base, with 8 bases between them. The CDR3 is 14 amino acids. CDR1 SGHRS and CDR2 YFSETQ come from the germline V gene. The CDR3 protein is CASSLIDKNTEAFF. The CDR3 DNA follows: TGCGCCAGCAGCTTGATTGACAAGAACACTGAAGCTTTCTTT.

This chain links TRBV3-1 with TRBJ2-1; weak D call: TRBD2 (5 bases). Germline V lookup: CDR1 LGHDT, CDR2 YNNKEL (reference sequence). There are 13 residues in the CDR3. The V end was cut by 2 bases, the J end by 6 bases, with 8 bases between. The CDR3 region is CASSQSGFNEQFF. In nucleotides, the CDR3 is TGTGCCAGCAGCCAATCGGGGTTCAATGAGCAGTTCTTC.

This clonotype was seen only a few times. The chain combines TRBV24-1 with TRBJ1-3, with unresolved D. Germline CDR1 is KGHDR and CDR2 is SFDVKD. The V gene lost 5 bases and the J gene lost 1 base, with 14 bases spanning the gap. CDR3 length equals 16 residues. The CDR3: CATSGTDGLSGNTIYF. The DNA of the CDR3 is TGTGCCACCAGTGGGACCGACGGCCTTTCTGGAAACACCATATATTTT.

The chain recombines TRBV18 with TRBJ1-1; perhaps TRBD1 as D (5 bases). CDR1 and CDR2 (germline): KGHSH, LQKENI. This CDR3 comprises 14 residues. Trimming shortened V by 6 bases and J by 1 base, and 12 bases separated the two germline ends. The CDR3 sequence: CASSEGTANTEAFF. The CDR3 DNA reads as TGTGCCAGCTCGGAAGGGACGGCGAACACTGAAGCTTTCTTT.